Shown below are 32 T cell receptor beta chains from a single sample sequenced in a study of PD-1 blockade in classical Hodgkin lymphoma. Using immunoSEQ multiplex PCR, the repertoire was profiled, and TCRdb retains in-frame clones only, with some absent. In the table there are 20,000 or so clones, more than 75% of which are singletons. As to time point: cycle 4 day 1 (C4D1), after more than five weeks of nivolumab. No patient escaped relapse after autologous stem cell transplantation, and brentuximab vedotin exposure varied. The specimen comprised peripheral blood mononuclear cells (PBMCs), sampled before the fourth cycle of nivolumab. All receptors come from a human donor with classical Hodgkin lymphoma.

The chain is built from TRBV6-1 and TRBJ1-1, with D unresolved. Trimming stripped 3 bases from V and 1 base from J, with 9 bases between. The CDR3 covers 14 residues. Germline V CDR1 and CDR2: MNHNS, SASEGT. The CDR3 region is CASSEGLRNTEAFF. The CDR3 nucleotides read TGTGCCAGCAGTGAGGGTTTGCGGAACACTGAAGCTTTCTTT.

Remarks on this clone: One end of the junction varies from germline; a read error may be responsible. The chain is built from TRBV25-1 and TRBJ2-2, with D perhaps matching TRBD1 (5 bases). Germline-derived CDR1 and CDR2 are MGHDK and SYGVNS. The CDR3 is 18 amino acids. The CDR3 DNA sequence: TGTGCCAGCAGTGACCCCGTGGGGCACACCGCAGCCACCAGGGAGCTGTTTTTT. The encoded protein is CASSDPVGHTAATRELFF.

The rearrangement uses TRBV11-2 and TRBJ2-7; a weak D match, TRBD1 (5 bases). V lost 6 bases to trimming and J lost 2 bases, with 17 bases between them. The germline CDR1 and CDR2 sequences are SGHAT and FQNNGV. The CDR3 runs to 15 residues. CDR3 in amino acids: CASRNLGHLPYEQYF. In nucleotides, the CDR3 is TGTGCCAGCAGGAATTTGGGGCACCTGCCCTACGAGCAGTACTTC.

The chain carries TRBV25-1 and TRBJ1-6; D ambiguous. The germline V and J ends were trimmed by 1 base and 7 bases, with 5 bases remaining between them. Germline CDR1 reads MGHDK; CDR2 reads SYGVNS. The CDR3 is made up of 13 amino acids. CDR3 bases: TGTGCCAGCAGTGAATCTCAAAATTCACCCCTCCACTTT. Translating gives CASSESQNSPLHF.

CDR3 sequence: CASSASTSGGLHEQYV. CDR3 sequence (DNA): TGTGCCAGCAGCGCTTCCACTAGCGGGGGTCTCCACGAGCAGTACGTC. The rearrangement links TRBV7-6 to TRBJ2-7; 11 bases agree with TRBD2. Trimming cost V 5 bases and J 5 bases; bases outside gene matches: 11. The CDR3 spans 16 residues. Germline values: CDR1 SGHVS, CDR2 FNYEAQ.

This sequence joins TRBV7-9 and TRBJ2-5; 11 bases map to TRBD1. With V trimmed by 3 bases and J by 4 bases, 1 base remained unmatched. CDR3 size: 14 residues. Germline-derived CDR1 and CDR2 are SEHNR and FQNEAQ (reference sequence). The CDR3 spells CASSLDRGRETQYF. For the CDR3, the DNA is TGTGCCAGCAGCTTGGACAGGGGGCGAGAGACCCAGTACTTC. The full variable domain, rest sourced from reference TRBV7-9 and TRBJ2-5, is DTGVSQNPRHKITKRGQNVTFRCDPISEHNRLYWYRQTLGQGPEFLTYFQNEAQLEKSRLLSDRFSAERPKGSFSTLEIQRTEQGDSAMYLCASSLDRGRETQYFGPGTRLLVL.

The chain couples TRBV6-4 to TRBJ2-2, with 9 bases aligning to TRBD1. The CDR3 totals 14 residues. Germline assignment: CDR1 MRHNA and CDR2 SNTAGT. Trimming took 4 bases from V and 5 from J; bases not matched to a gene: 2. The CDR3 DNA is TGTGCCAGCAGTGGGGACAGGGATACCGGGGAGCTGTTTTTT. Translating it yields CASSGDRDTGELFF.

CDR3 in amino acids: CASSLVVTARFSNYGYTF. For the CDR3, the DNA is TGTGCCAGCAGCTTAGTGGTGACAGCACGATTTTCTAACTATGGCTACACCTTC. This chain connects TRBV7-8 to TRBJ1-2; possibly TRBD1 for D (5 bases). The V and J ends lost 1 base and 0 bases respectively, with 18 bases between them. The germline V gene has CDR1 SGHVS and CDR2 FQNEAQ. This CDR3 is built from 18 residues.

This sequence joins TRBV18 and TRBJ2-2; D gene ambiguous. The CDR3 runs 16 residues. V gave up 1 base and J gave up 2 bases, with 11 bases separating them. Germline values: CDR1 KGHSH, CDR2 LQKENI. Written as DNA, the CDR3 is TGTGCCAGCTCACCACAACCCCACACTAACACCGGGGAGCTGTTTTTT. Translating gives CASSPQPHTNTGELFF.

The CDR3 DNA is TGTGCCAGCAGCTTTACGGGGCTGAACACTGAAGCTTTCTTT. Protein product: CASSFTGLNTEAFF. V is TRBV7-8 and J is TRBJ1-1, with D perhaps TRBD1 (5 bases). V was shortened by 3 bases and J by 0 bases, with 8 bases between the two germline ends. CDR1 and CDR2 (germline): SGHVS, FQNEAQ. The CDR3 spans 14 residues. Using reference TRBV7-8 and TRBJ1-1 for the parts outside the CDR3, the full variable domain is GAGVSQSPRYKVAKRGQDVALRCDPISGHVSLFWYQQALGQGPEFLTYFQNEAQLDKSGLPSDRFFAERPEGSVSTLKIQRTQQEDSAVYLCASSFTGLNTEAFFGQGTRLTVV.

The chain uses TRBV19 and TRBJ1-3; D gene uncertain. The germline V gene has CDR1 LNHDA and CDR2 SQIVND (reference sequence). CDR3 length: 13 residues. V lost 5 bases and J 3 bases, leaving 8 bases between the germline ends. CDR3 region: CASSSVGGNTIYF. CDR3 bases: TGTGCCAGTAGTTCCGTTGGTGGAAACACCATATATTTT.

The J gene is TRBJ2-5, the V gene TRBV5-1; D is perhaps TRBD2 (6 bases). This CDR3 spans 16 amino acids. CDR1 is SGHRS, CDR2 YFSETQ, per germline. Trimming removed 6 bases at V and 5 bases at J, with 23 bases between. The CDR3 loop reads CASNLNPGTGGETQYF. DNA of the CDR3: TGCGCCAGCAACCTAAATCCCGGGACCGGAGGGGAGACCCAGTACTTC.

This chain joins TRBV5-1 and TRBJ1-4; tentatively, D is TRBD1 (6 bases). Germline CDR1 SGHRS, CDR2 YFSETQ. This CDR3 region has 17 residues. V lost 0 bases and J 8 bases, leaving 20 bases between the germline ends. The CDR3 region has the DNA TGCGCCAGCAGCTTGGGGGGACATTGGGCCCCGAAAGAAAAACTGTTTTTT. Translating gives CASSLGGHWAPKEKLFF.

This clone was counted between two and nine times. The chain couples TRBV4-3 to TRBJ2-5; D is uncertain. From germline, CDR1 is LGHNA and CDR2 YSLEER. This CDR3 contains 16 residues. Trimming removed 0 bases from V and 3 bases from J, with 14 bases in between. CDR3 sequence reads: CASSQESWALEETQYF. In nucleotides, the CDR3 is TGCGCCAGCAGCCAAGAAAGTTGGGCCTTAGAAGAGACCCAGTACTTC.

This clone appeared a single time. The CDR3 DNA reads as TGTGCCAGCAGTGAAGGAGGGTTTGACACTGAAGCTTTCTTT. Amino acid sequence: CASSEGGFDTEAFF. The chain recombines TRBV6-1 with TRBJ1-1; unclear D gene. Germline CDR1 and CDR2: MNHNS and SASEGT. CDR3 length: 14 amino acids. V lost 1 base and J lost 3, with 9 bases in between.

This chain connects TRBV7-2 to TRBJ1-5; D unresolved. CDR1 SGHTA and CDR2 FQGNSA come from the germline V gene. Trimming left V 0 bases short and J 6 bases short, with 6 bases between. The CDR3 covers 13 residues. CDR3 sequence reads: CASSLAAGQPQHF. The CDR3 DNA reads TGTGCCAGCAGCTTAGCCGCGGGTCAGCCCCAGCATTTT.

The chain recombines TRBV4-1 with TRBJ1-2; no reliable D call. CDR3 length: 12 amino acids. Germline CDR1 reads MGHRA; CDR2 reads YSYEKL. The V and J ends lost 0 bases and 8 bases respectively, with 7 bases between them. The CDR3 region has the DNA TGCGCCAGCAGCCAAGATAAGGGCGGCTACACCTTC. Translated: CASSQDKGGYTF.

This rearrangement joins TRBV6-5 to TRBJ2-5; D is perhaps TRBD2 (6 bases). The V end was cut by 0 bases, the J end by 2 bases, with 10 bases between. This CDR3 has 15 amino acids. The germline gives CDR1 MNHEY, CDR2 SVGAGI. CDR3 nucleotides: TGTGCCAGCAGTTACTCGCTGGGACTTCAAGAGACCCAGTACTTC. Translating gives CASSYSLGLQETQYF.

This chain links TRBV5-5 with TRBJ1-1; 8 nucleotides match TRBD1. The CDR3 sequence is 13 residues long. Germline assignment: CDR1 SGHKS and CDR2 YYEKEE (reference sequence). Unmatched junction bases numbered 3, after V lost 4 bases and J lost 4 bases. CDR3 sequence: CASSIQGGTEAFF. As DNA, the CDR3 is TGTGCCAGCAGCATACAGGGGGGCACTGAAGCTTTCTTT.

This chain connects TRBV10-3 to TRBJ2-5; 7 positions match TRBD1. CDR1 ENHRY and CDR2 SYGVKD come from the germline V gene. J gave up 1 base and V 8 bases, and 4 bases lay outside the gene matches. CDR3 length: 13 amino acids. The CDR3 sequence: CAIGTGVQETQYF. The CDR3 coding sequence is TGTGCCATCGGAACAGGGGTCCAAGAGACCCAGTACTTC.

This sequence joins TRBV9 and TRBJ2-3, with 7 bases fitting TRBD2. V lost 2 bases to trimming and J lost 0 bases; unmatched junction nucleotides: 3. CDR1 SGDLS and CDR2 YYNGEE come from the germline V gene. The CDR3 is made up of 15 amino acids. CDR3 nucleotides: TGTGCCAGCAGCGTTACTAGCGCAAGCACAGATACGCAGTATTTT. It codes for CASSVTSASTDTQYF.

The rearrangement links TRBV6-5 to TRBJ2-2; 8 nucleotides align to TRBD1. The CDR3 length is 16 residues. The V segment lost 1 base and the J segment 1 base; nucleotides outside the gene matches: 2. Per germline, CDR1 MNHEY and CDR2 SVGAGI. CDR3 nucleotides: TGTGCCAGCAGTTACTTGGGGACAGGGAACACCGGGGAGCTGTTTTTT. Protein sequence: CASSYLGTGNTGELFF.

The V and J genes are TRBV29-1 and TRBJ2-1; tentatively, D is TRBD1 (6 bases). CDR1 and CDR2 from the germline V gene are SQVTM and ANQGSEA. CDR3 length: 9 residues. Between the trimmed V and J ends, which lost 3 bases and 12 bases, there was a span of 6 bases. CDR3 coding DNA: TGCAGCGTTGACAGGGGGCAGTTCTTC. Translating gives CSVDRGQFF.

The V and J genes are TRBV6-5 and TRBJ1-6, with D maybe TRBD1 (6 bases). The germline CDR1 and CDR2 sequences are MNHEY and SVGAGI. Trimming shortened V by 9 bases and J by 5 bases, and 14 bases separated the two germline ends. The CDR3 loop spans 14 amino acids. The CDR3, as DNA: TGTGCCAGTTGGGCGGGGGCAGATAATTCACCCCTCCACTTT. Translated, it gives CASWAGADNSPLHF.

This clone was recorded once. V gene TRBV6-1 combines with J gene TRBJ1-4; TRBD1 matches 7 bases. The CDR3 is made up of 14 amino acids. Germline trimming cut 6 bases from V and 5 bases from J; bases unmatched to any gene: 6. In germline, CDR1 is MNHNS, CDR2 SASEGT. The CDR3 spells CASSEGTDNEKLFF. The CDR3 nucleotides read TGTGCCAGCAGCGAGGGGACAGACAATGAAAAACTGTTTTTT.

This clone was observed once. The gene calls are TRBV29-1 and TRBJ1-1; no clear D gene. V lost 6 bases, J lost 3 bases, and 14 bases lay in between. CDR1 is SQVTM and CDR2 is ANQGSEA in the germline V gene. This CDR3 spans 13 amino acids. CDR3: CSVGYVSDTEAFF. The CDR3 DNA sequence: TGCAGCGTCGGGTACGTAAGCGACACTGAAGCTTTCTTT.

The V gene is TRBV9, the J gene TRBJ1-2, with a weak D call TRBD1 (5 bases). CDR3 length: 15 residues. Trimming pared 0 bases from V and 4 bases from J, leaving 13 bases between. Germline V gene data show CDR1 as SGDLS and CDR2 as YYNGEE. CDR3 in amino acids: CASSVETAPPYGYTF. Here the CDR3 DNA reads TGTGCCAGCAGCGTAGAGACAGCCCCACCCTATGGCTACACCTTC.

The V call is TRBV27, the J call TRBJ2-3; TRBD2 agrees at 8 bases. V shed 4 bases and J 2 bases; nucleotides not matched to a gene: 8. CDR1 MNHEY and CDR2 SMNVEV come from the germline V gene (reference sequence). The CDR3 length is 16 residues. The CDR3 sequence is CASSSLSGVFTDTQYF. The CDR3 DNA follows: TGTGCCAGCAGTTCACTTAGCGGGGTCTTCACAGATACGCAGTATTTT.

The chain recombines TRBV7-2 with TRBJ1-1; 7 bases match TRBD1. CDR3 length: 17 amino acids. With V trimmed by 5 bases and J by 4 bases, 16 bases remained unmatched. CDR1 is SGHTA and CDR2 is FQGNSA in the germline V gene. The CDR3 protein is CASSPLDRATETTEAFF. The CDR3 coding sequence is TGTGCCAGCAGCCCCCTAGACAGGGCTACTGAGACCACTGAAGCTTTCTTT.

The rearrangement joins TRBV27 to TRBJ1-5, with D possibly matching TRBD1 (5 bases). Between the trimmed V and J ends, which lost 3 bases and 0 bases, there was a span of 9 bases. The germline gives CDR1 MNHEY, CDR2 SMNVEV (reference sequence). The CDR3 is 15 residues long. In DNA form, the CDR3 reads TGTGCCAGCAGTTTTGCAGGGATTAGCAATCAGCCCCAGCATTTT. It specifies CASSFAGISNQPQHF.

This sequence joins TRBV5-1 and TRBJ1-2, with a weak D call TRBD1 (5 bases). In germline, CDR1 is SGHRS, CDR2 YFSETQ. Trimming removed 1 base at V and 0 bases at J, with 10 bases between. The CDR3 spans 15 residues. CDR3 DNA sequence: TGCGCCAGCAGCTTGATGGGGGGAGCTAACTATGGCTACACCTTC. Protein: CASSLMGGANYGYTF.

The rearrangement joins TRBV11-2 to TRBJ2-7, with D possibly being TRBD1 or TRBD2 (5 bases each). The CDR3 is 14 amino acids. V was trimmed by 1 base and J by 0 bases, leaving 7 bases between them. CDR1 is SGHAT and CDR2 is FQNNGV in the germline V gene. CDR3 amino acids: CASSLGGNSYEQYV. CDR3 sequence (DNA): TGTGCCAGCAGCTTAGGGGGGAACTCCTACGAGCAGTACGTC.